What follows is one T cell receptor beta chain and its context. This clonotype turned up a few times. Its antigen remains unidentified. No qualities accompany the bases; no much larger clone lies one base away. The listed sequencing device is Illumina HiSeq 1500. TCRdb reworked the public reads: Q25 trimming with fastp, MiXCR clone assembly, productive beta chains retained. Identical CDR3 protein sequences are pooled into one entry, listed with their most common genes and DNA. This sample gives about 400,000 distinct CDR3 sequences in total; roughly 18% of them show up just once. The ten largest account for roughly 9% of the sample. This entry belongs to a study of T cell repertoires in cytomegalovirus infection (dated by TCRdb to about 2019). About the full investigation: Donor HLA type was relevant to the analysis, because carriage of CMV infection together with the matching HLA type was indicated by public TCR beta signatures.

General conclusions and limits of the study: In both this cohort and an independent roughly 330-donor cohort, the cumulative frequency of public TCR beta family members distinguished carriers of CMV infection plus the relevant HLA type. The ex vivo response was dominated by HLA-C-restricted CMV-specific TCR beta clonotypes, which also provided the single most frequent clonotype in two of eight donors.

V is cut by 5 bases and J by 3 bases, and the space between the germline ends is 7 bases. The CDR3 measures 13 amino acids from cysteine to phenylalanine. Of the read, only the CDR3 DNA is kept; its 39 bases are in frame from base 1. CDR1 SGHTA and CDR2 FQGNSA were looked up in the germline V gene. The chain was built from TRBV7-2 and TRBJ1-4; there is no confident call for the D gene. The sequenced sample was PBMCs. The source is a human donor in good health (CMV status not recorded). Some clones in this sample may be carry-over from other donors' samples. The DNA sequence follows: TGTGCCAGCAGCCCCCGCCCTAATGAAAAACTGTTTTTT. Translated, it reads CASSPRPNEKLFF.